The present T cell receptor (beta chain) was sequenced within a study of high-grade serous ovarian cancer treatment subgroups. Study as a whole: Samples averaged about 15,000 reads and roughly 7,500 unique TCR beta rearrangements. Study-wide results and caveats: Same-patient tumor repertoires overlapped at roughly 0.1 to 0.79; different patients barely overlapped. Repertoire analysis covered CDR3 alone, not CDR1 or CDR2. Bulk tumor TCR sequencing gave no spatial information.

Assay used: immunoSEQ multiplex PCR; TCRdb lists only in-frame clones, some missing. In the table there are roughly 29,000 clones, about 86% of which are singletons. Tumor samples were taken before definitive surgery or chemotherapy. Germline V gene sequence: CDR1 SNHLY, CDR2 FYNNEI. The CDR3 spans 13 residues. V was cut by 4 bases and J by 5 bases, with 11 bases left in between. This clone was observed a handful of times. The antigen remains undetermined. The origin of this receptor is a human donor with high-grade serous ovarian cancer. Sequencing was done on a sample of tumor tissue. V and J are TRBV2 and TRBJ1-2, with a tentative D call TRBD1 (6 bases). The CDR3, as DNA: TGTGCCAGCAGTGGCTGGACAGTGTATGGCTACACCTTC. It translates to CASSGWTVYGYTF.